This TCR beta chain originates from a study of CD8+ T cells in alopecia areata. Sorting of CD4+ and CD8+ T cells was performed on PBMCs. The CDR3 is made up of 15 amino acids. Per the germline V gene, CDR1 is SGHVS and CDR2 is FNYEAQ. V lost 1 base and J 0 bases, leaving 10 bases between the germline ends. Extracted from the samples, RNA was reverse transcribed into cDNA to serve as the sequencing template. The repertoire was sequenced with immunoSEQ multiplex PCR; TCRdb's copy has only in-frame clones and lacks some. The sample carries about 140,000 clones, 45% to 60% recorded once. Points from the study as a whole: Mouse data revealed clearer TCR sharing than patient data did, a gap possibly tied to HLA. Especially in alopecia totalis/universalis, lesional scalp showed greater clonality than normal scalp did.

As concerns this clone: Its target is unknown.

The genes are TRBV7-6 and TRBJ2-7, with TRBD2 as a possible D gene (7 bases). The sequence derives from a human donor in good health. Sequenced sample: CD4+ T cells sorted from blood. As DNA, the CDR3 is TGTGCCAGCAGCTTAGAGGGAGGGGGCTCCTACGAGCAGTACTTC. As protein: CASSLEGGGSYEQYF. Full variable domain (remainder filled in from reference TRBV7-6 and TRBJ2-7): GAGVSQSPRYKVTKRGQDVALRCDPISGHVSLYWYRQALGQGPEFLTYFNYEAQQDKSGLPNDRFSAERPEGSISTLTIQRTEQRDSAMYRCASSLEGGGSYEQYFGPGTRLTVT.